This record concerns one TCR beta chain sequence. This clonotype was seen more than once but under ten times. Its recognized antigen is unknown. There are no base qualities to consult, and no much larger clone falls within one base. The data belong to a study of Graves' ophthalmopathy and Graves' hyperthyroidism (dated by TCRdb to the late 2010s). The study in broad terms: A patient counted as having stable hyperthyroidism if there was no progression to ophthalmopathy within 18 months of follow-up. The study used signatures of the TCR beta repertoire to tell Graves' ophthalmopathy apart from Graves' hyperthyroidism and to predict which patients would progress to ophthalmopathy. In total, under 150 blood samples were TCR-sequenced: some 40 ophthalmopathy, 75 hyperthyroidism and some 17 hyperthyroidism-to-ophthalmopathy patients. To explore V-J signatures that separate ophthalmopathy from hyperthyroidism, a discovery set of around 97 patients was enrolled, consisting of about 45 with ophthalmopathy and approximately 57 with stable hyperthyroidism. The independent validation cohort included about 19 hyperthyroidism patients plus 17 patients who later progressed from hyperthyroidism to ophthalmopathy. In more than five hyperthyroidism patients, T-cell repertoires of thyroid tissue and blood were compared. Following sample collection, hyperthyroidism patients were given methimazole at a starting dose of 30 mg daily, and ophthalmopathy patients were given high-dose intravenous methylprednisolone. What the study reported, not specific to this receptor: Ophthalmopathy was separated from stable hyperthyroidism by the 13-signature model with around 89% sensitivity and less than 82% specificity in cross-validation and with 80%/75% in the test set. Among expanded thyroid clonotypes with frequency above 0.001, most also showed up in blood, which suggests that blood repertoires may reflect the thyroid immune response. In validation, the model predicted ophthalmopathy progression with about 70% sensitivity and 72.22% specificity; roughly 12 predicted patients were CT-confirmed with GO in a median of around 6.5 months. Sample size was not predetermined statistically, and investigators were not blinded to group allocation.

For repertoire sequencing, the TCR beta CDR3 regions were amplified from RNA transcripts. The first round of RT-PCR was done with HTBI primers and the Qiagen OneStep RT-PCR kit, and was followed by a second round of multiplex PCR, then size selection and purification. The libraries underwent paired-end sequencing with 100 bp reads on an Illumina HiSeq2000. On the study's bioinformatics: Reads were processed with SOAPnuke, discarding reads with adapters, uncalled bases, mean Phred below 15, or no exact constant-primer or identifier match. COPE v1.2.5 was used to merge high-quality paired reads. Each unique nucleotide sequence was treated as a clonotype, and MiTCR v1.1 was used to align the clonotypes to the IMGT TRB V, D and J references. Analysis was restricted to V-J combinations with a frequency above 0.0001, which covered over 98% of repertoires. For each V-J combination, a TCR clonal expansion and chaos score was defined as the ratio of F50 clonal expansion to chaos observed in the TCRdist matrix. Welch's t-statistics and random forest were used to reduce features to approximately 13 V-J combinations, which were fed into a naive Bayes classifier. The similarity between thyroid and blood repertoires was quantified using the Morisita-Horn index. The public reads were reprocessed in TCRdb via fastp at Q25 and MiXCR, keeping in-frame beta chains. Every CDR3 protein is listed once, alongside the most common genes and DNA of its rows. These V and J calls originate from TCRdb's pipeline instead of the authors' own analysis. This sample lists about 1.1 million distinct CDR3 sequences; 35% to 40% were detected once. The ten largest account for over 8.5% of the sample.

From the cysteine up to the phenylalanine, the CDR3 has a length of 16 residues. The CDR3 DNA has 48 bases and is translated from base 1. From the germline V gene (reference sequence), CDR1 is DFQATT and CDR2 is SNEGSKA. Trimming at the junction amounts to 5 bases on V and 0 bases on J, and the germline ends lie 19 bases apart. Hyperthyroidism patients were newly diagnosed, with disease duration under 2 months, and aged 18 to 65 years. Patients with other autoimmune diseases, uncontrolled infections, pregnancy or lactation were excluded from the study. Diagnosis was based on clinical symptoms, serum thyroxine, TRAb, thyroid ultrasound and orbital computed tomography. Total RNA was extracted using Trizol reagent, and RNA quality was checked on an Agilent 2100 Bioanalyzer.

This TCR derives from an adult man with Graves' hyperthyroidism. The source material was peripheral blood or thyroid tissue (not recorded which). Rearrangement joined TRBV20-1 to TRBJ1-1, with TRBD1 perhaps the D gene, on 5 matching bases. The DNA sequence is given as TGCAGTGCTCGGACATTCGGGGGAATAATGAACACTGAAGCTTTCTTT. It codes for CSARTFGGIMNTEAFF.